This is a list of T cell receptor beta chains from one sample in a study of T cells in Graves' hyperthyroidism and ophthalmopathy. MiXCR, applied by TCRdb to the multiplex PCR reads, yields one record per CDR3 protein. Among 540,000 or so distinct CDR3 sequences, under 60% were seen once, and the ten largest hold roughly 20%. Sequenced: peripheral blood or thyroid tissue (not recorded which). The receptors originated from an adult woman with Graves' disease, either hyperthyroidism or ophthalmopathy (not recorded which). CDR3s include the opening cysteine and the closing phenylalanine or tryptophan. The D gene is left open where the match is weak. Some rows mark clone size as missing; the rest say once, few, many or name a class of expanded clone.

CASSIPSRLSTGELFF	TGTGCCAGTAGTATTCCGTCGCGGCTGAGCACCGGGGAGCTGTTTTTT	TRBV19	TRBJ2-2	many	NA
CASSRGGTGEQYF	TGTGCCAGCAGCCGCGGGGGAACGGGCGAGCAGTACTTC	TRBV6-1	TRBJ2-7	NA	TRBD2
CASSLLGGGQPQHF	TGTGCCAGCAGCTTGTTAGGAGGCGGTCAGCCCCAGCATTTT	TRBV5-6	TRBJ1-5	many	NA
CSASSAEIEGYTF	TGCAGTGCTAGTAGCGCAGAGATAGAAGGCTACACCTTC	TRBV20-1	TRBJ1-2	NA	NA
CASSIGTGGSSPLHF	TGTGCCAGCAGCATCGGGACAGGGGGTAGTTCACCCCTCCACTTT	TRBV7-2	TRBJ1-6	NA	TRBD1
CASSSRTGSSYEQYF	TGTGCCAGCAGCTCGCGGACAGGGAGCTCCTACGAGCAGTACTTC	TRBV7-6	TRBJ2-7	few	TRBD1
CASSSTGTAFF	TGTGCCAGCAGCTCCACAGGGACAGCTTTCTTT	TRBV7-9	TRBJ1-1	NA	NA
CAISRTQQGNSPLHF	TGTGCCATCAGTAGGACACAACAGGGCAATTCACCCCTCCACTTT	TRBV10-3	TRBJ1-6	NA	NA
CAISAGPVGAQETQYF	TGTGCCATCAGTGCTGGGCCAGTCGGGGCCCAAGAGACCCAGTACTTC	TRBV10-3	TRBJ2-5	NA	NA
CATSSPGPSRGETQYF	TGTGCCACCAGTAGTCCTGGACCCTCGCGGGGAGAGACCCAGTACTTC	TRBV24-1	TRBJ2-5	NA	NA
CAISDGDKNTEAFF	TGTGCCATCAGTGACGGGGACAAGAACACTGAAGCTTTCTTT	TRBV10-3	TRBJ1-1	NA	NA
CASRTGSFSGNTF	TGTGCCAGCAGGACTGGATCGTTCTCTGGAAACACCTTC	TRBV2	TRBJ1-2	once	NA
CASSQGLAGAQETQYF	TGTGCCAGCAGCCAGGGACTAGCGGGGGCCCAAGAGACCCAGTACTTC	TRBV7-2	TRBJ2-5	NA	TRBD2
CASSNGRGLMLSQYF	TGTGCCAGCAGCAACGGGCGGGGCTTGATGTTGTCCCAGTACTTC	TRBV7-8	TRBJ2-5	NA	NA
CASRGKMEPQHF	TGTGCCAGCAGGGGGAAAATGGAGCCCCAGCATTTT	TRBV12-3/TRBV12-4	TRBJ1-5	NA	NA
CASPVRETQYF	TGCGCCAGCCCCGTGCGGGAGACCCAGTACTTC	TRBV10-1	TRBJ2-5	many	NA
CASSSPGQANYGYTF	TGTGCCAGCAGCTCCCCGGGGCAAGCTAACTATGGCTACACCTTC	TRBV7-2	TRBJ1-2	few	NA
CASSLQETQGAFF	TGTGCCAGCAGCTTGCAAGAGACCCAAGGAGCTTTCTTT	TRBV7-2	TRBJ1-1	NA	NA
CASSQLPTRDTYTGELFF	TGCGCCAGCAGCCAACTACCAACCCGGGACACCTACACCGGGGAGCTGTTTTTT	TRBV4-1	TRBJ2-2	few	NA
CASSFTPNTGELFF	TGTGCCAGCAGTTTTACTCCGAACACCGGGGAGCTGTTTTTT	TRBV12-3/TRBV12-4	TRBJ2-2	NA	NA
CASSLRGASSYEQYF	TGTGCCAGCAGTTTGAGGGGGGCAAGCTCCTACGAGCAGTACTTC	TRBV12-3/TRBV12-4	TRBJ2-7	NA	NA
CASSYYRDQPQHF	TGTGCCAGCAGTTACTATCGGGATCAGCCCCAGCATTTT	TRBV6-6	TRBJ1-5	NA	NA
CASSTDRPNTGELFF	TGCGCCAGCAGCACGGACAGGCCGAACACCGGGGAGCTGTTTTTT	TRBV5-1	TRBJ2-2	many	TRBD1
CSATWVGLTYEQYF	TGCAGTGCAACCTGGGTGGGGCTAACCTACGAGCAGTACTTC	TRBV20-1	TRBJ2-7	NA	NA
CASSAGGGSDGYTF	TGCGCCAGCAGTGCGGGCGGAGGGTCGGATGGCTACACCTTC	TRBV10-1	TRBJ1-2	NA	NA
CASSVSGTVAYGYTF	TGTGCCAGCAGCGTATCCGGGACAGTGGCATATGGCTACACCTTC	TRBV14	TRBJ1-2	NA	TRBD1
CATRISNQPQHF	TGTGCCACCAGAATTAGCAATCAGCCCCAGCATTTT	TRBV24-1	TRBJ1-5	NA	NA
CSARDALRTDYGYTF	TGCAGTGCTAGAGATGCCCTCAGGACAGACTATGGCTACACCTTC	TRBV20-1	TRBJ1-2	many	NA
CASNGFSIWYGYTF	TGTGCCAGCAATGGGTTCTCGATTTGGTATGGCTACACCTTC	TRBV28	TRBJ1-2	few	NA
CSVEVSGIYEQYF	TGCAGCGTTGAAGTATCAGGGATCTACGAGCAGTACTTC	TRBV29-1	TRBJ2-7	NA	NA
CASSLDVGGPEQFF	TGTGCCAGCAGCTTAGACGTGGGAGGGCCTGAGCAGTTCTTC	TRBV5-5	TRBJ2-1	once	TRBD2
CASSSPPKYSNQPQHF	TGTGCCAGCAGTTCGCCGCCTAAGTATAGCAATCAGCCCCAGCATTTT	TRBV28	TRBJ1-5	NA	NA
CASSPALDGYTF	TGTGCCAGCAGTCCCGCCCTGGATGGCTACACCTTC	TRBV12-3/TRBV12-4	TRBJ1-2	many	NA
CASSQEQRISYEQYF	TGCGCCAGCAGCCAAGAGCAGCGGATCTCCTACGAGCAGTACTTC	TRBV4-1	TRBJ2-7	many	NA
CASSSVRENTGELFF	TGCGCCAGCAGCTCGGTGAGGGAAAACACCGGGGAGCTGTTTTTT	TRBV5-1	TRBJ2-2	NA	NA
CAASSGGTAQETQYF	TGTGCCGCCAGCAGTGGAGGGACAGCCCAAGAGACCCAGTACTTC	TRBV15	TRBJ2-5	NA	NA
CASSYGAGGNQPQHF	TGTGCCAGCAGTTACGGGGCAGGGGGCAACCAGCCCCAGCATTTT	TRBV6-5	TRBJ1-5	many	TRBD1
CASSFIEGGSYGYTF	TGTGCCAGCAGCTTCATCGAGGGGGGGTCCTATGGCTACACCTTC	TRBV7-9	TRBJ1-2	few	NA
CASSQTGSLAFF	TGTGCCAGCAGCCAGACAGGATCTCTAGCTTTCTTT	TRBV14	TRBJ1-1	once	NA
CAISEDGF	TGTGCCATCAGTGAAGATGGTTTT	TRBV10-3	TRBJ1-4	NA	NA
CASSLSQPGEYVF	TGTGCCAGCAGTTTATCTCAGCCAGGGGAGTATGTCTTC	TRBV28	TRBJ2-7	few	NA
CASSLAGRDRSWETQYF	TGTGCCAGCAGCTTAGCGGGACGGGACAGGAGCTGGGAGACCCAGTACTTC	TRBV7-2	TRBJ2-5	NA	TRBD1